This T cell receptor (beta chain) emerged from a study of OX40 agonist ivuxolimab in advanced cancers. Background on the study: Of mixed ages from about 23 to 85 and averaging about 56 years, the group was roughly 83% male. Three patients got partial responses; one had hepatocellular carcinoma and two had cutaneous melanoma.

The table came from immunoSEQ multiplex PCR; TCRdb's copy has only in-frame clones and leaves some out. The sample has some 76,000 clones; roughly 86% are singletons. V dropped 4 bases and J dropped 6; count of bases not matched to a gene: 7. Germline lookup yields CDR1 SGHRS and CDR2 YFSETQ. CDR3 length equals 16 residues. This specimen consisted of CD4+ or CD8+ T cells sorted from blood, obtained in a trial of the OX40 agonist ivuxolimab. This chain uses TRBV5-1 with TRBJ2-5; TRBD2 aligns across 15 bases. The clonotype originates from an adult with an advanced solid tumor such as melanoma, head and neck, liver or kidney cancer. The CDR3 spells CASSNPGLAGGKTQYF. CDR3 bases: TGCGCCAGCAGCAACCCTGGACTAGCGGGGGGGAAGACCCAGTACTTC.